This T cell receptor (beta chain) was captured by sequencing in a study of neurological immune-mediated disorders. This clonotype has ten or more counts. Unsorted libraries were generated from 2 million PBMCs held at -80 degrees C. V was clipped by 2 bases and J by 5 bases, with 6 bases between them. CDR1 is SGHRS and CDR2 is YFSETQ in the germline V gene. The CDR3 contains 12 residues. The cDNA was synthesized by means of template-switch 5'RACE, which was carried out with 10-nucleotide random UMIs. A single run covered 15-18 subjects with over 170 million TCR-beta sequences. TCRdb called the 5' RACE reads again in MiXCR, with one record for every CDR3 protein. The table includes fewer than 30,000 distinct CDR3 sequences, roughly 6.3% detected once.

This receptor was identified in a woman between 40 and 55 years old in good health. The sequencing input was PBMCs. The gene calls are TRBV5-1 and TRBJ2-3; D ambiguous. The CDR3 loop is CASSFLGDTQYF. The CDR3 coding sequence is TGCGCCAGCAGCTTCTTAGGAGATACGCAGTATTTT.